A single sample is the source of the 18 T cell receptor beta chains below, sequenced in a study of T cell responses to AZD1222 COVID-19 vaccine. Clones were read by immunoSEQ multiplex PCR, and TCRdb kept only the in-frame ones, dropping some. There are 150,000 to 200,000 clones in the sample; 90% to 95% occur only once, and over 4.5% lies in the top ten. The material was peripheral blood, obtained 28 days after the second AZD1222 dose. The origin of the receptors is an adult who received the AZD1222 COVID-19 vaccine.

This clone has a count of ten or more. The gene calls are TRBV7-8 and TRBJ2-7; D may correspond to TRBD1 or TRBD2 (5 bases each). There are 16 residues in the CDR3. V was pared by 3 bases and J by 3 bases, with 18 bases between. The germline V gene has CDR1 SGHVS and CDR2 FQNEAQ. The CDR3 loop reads CASSFGEGSPFYEQYF. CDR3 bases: TGTGCCAGCAGCTTTGGCGAGGGGAGCCCATTCTACGAGCAGTACTTC.

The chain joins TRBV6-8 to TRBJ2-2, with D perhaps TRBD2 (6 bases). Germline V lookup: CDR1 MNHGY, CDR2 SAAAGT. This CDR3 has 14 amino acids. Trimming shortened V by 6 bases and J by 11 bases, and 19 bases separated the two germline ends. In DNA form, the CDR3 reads TGTGCCAGCAGCCCGGGACTTTCCCAAGTAGAGCTGTTTTTT. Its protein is CASSPGLSQVELFF.

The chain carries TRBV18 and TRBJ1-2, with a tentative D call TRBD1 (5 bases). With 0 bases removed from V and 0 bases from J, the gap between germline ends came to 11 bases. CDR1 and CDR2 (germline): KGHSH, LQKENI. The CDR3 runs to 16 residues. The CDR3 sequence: CASSPPNRGPNYGYTF. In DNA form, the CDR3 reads TGTGCCAGCTCACCACCTAACCGGGGCCCTAACTATGGCTACACCTTC.

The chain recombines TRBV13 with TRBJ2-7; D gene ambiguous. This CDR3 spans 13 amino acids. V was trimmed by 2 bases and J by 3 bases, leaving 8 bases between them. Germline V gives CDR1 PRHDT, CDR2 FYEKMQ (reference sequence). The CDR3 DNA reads TGTGCCAGCAGCTTATTTGGCGGCTACGAGCAGTACTTC. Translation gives CASSLFGGYEQYF.

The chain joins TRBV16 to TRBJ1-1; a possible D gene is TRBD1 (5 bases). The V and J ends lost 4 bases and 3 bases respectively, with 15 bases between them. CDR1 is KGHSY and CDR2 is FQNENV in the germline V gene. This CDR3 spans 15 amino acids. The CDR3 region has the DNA TGTGCCAGCAGCCCCTCGGGACCTTACGACACTGAAGCTTTCTTT. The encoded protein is CASSPSGPYDTEAFF.

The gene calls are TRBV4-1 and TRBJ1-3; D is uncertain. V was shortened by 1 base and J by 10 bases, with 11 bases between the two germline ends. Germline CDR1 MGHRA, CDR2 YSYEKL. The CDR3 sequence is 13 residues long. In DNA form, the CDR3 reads TGCGCCAGCAGCCAAGTAGTGTTGGAGACCATATATTTT. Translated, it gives CASSQVVLETIYF.

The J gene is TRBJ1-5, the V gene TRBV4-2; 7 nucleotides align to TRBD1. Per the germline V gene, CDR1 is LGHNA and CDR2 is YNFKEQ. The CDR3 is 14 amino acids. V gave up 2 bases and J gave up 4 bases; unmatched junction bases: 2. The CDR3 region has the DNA TGTGCCAGCAGCCAATTACAGGGGAATCAGCCCCAGCATTTT. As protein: CASSQLQGNQPQHF.

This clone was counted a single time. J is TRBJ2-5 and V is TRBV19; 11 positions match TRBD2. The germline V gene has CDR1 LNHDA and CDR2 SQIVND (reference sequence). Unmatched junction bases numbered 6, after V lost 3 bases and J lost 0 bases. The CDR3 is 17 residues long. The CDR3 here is CASSIGSSGRYQETQYF. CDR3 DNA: TGTGCCAGTAGTATTGGGTCTAGCGGGAGGTACCAAGAGACCCAGTACTTC.

The CDR3 DNA is TGTGCCAGCAGTTATGGGCAGAGGAATTCACCCCTCCACTTT. This translates into CASSYGQRNSPLHF. The chain employs TRBV6-5 and TRBJ1-6, with no clear D. V shed 3 bases and J shed 7 bases, with 10 bases lying between them. The CDR3 length is 14 residues. The germline CDR1 and CDR2 sequences are MNHEY and SVGAGI.

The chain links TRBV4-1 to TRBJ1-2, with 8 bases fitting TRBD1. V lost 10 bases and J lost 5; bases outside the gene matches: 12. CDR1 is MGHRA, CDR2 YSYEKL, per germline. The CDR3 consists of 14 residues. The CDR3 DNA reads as TGCGCCACGGGACGGACAGGGTCCTATTATGGCTACACCTTC. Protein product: CATGRTGSYYGYTF.

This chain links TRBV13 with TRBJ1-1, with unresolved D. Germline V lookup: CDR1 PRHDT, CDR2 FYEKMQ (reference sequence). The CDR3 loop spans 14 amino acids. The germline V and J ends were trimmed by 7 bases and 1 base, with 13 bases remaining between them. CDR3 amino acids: CASNLRSRNTEAFF. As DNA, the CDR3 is TGTGCCAGCAACCTTAGGTCCAGGAACACTGAAGCTTTCTTT.

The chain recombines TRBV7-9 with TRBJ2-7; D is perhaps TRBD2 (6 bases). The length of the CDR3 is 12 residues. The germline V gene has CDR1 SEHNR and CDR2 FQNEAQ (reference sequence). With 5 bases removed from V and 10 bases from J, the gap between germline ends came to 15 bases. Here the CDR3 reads CASSMTSALQYF. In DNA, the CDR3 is TGTGCCAGCAGCATGACTAGTGCCCTTCAGTACTTC.

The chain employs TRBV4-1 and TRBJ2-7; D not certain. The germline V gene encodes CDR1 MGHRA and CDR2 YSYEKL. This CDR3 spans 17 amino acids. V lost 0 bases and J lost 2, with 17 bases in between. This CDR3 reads CASSQDFWGTSTYEQYF. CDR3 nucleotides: TGCGCCAGCAGCCAAGACTTCTGGGGTACCTCTACCTACGAGCAGTACTTC.

The CDR3 loop is CASRPQGNTEAFF. The CDR3 nucleotides read TGTGCCAGCAGGCCACAGGGGAACACTGAAGCTTTCTTT. The chain is built from TRBV2 and TRBJ1-1; possible D gene TRBD1, 6 bases. Germline V gene lookup returns CDR1 SNHLY and CDR2 FYNNEI. This CDR3 contains 13 residues. Trimming stripped 6 bases from V and 1 base from J, with 9 bases between.

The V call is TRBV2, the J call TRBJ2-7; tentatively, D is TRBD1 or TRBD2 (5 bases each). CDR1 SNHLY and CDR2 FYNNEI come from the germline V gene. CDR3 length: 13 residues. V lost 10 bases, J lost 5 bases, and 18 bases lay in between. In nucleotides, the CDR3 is TGTGCCACCGACCGGGACGGAATGGACGAGCAGTACTTC. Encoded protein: CATDRDGMDEQYF.

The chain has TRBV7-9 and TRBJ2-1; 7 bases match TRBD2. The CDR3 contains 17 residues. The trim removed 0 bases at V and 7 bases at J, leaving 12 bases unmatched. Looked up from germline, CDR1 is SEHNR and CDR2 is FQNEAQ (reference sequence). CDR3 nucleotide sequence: TGTGCCAGCAGCTTAGCGCCCCCTAGCGGCTTTGGGAATGAGCAGTTCTTC. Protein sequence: CASSLAPPSGFGNEQFF.

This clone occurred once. Here the CDR3 DNA reads TGTGCCAGCAGTTCGTTGGGGGCGGGGCAGTTCTTC. Translation gives CASSSLGAGQFF. V is TRBV28 and J is TRBJ2-1; D possibly corresponds to TRBD1 (6 bases). V lost 4 bases, J lost 12 bases, and 13 bases lay in between. Germline CDR1 and CDR2: MDHEN and SYDVKM. The CDR3 sequence is 12 residues long.

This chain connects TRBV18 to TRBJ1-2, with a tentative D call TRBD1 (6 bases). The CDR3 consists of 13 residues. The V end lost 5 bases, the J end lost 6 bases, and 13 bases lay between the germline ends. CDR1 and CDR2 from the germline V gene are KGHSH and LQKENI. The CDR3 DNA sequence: TGTGCCAGCTCATTACAGGGCGGGGATGGCTACACCTTC. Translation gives CASSLQGGDGYTF.